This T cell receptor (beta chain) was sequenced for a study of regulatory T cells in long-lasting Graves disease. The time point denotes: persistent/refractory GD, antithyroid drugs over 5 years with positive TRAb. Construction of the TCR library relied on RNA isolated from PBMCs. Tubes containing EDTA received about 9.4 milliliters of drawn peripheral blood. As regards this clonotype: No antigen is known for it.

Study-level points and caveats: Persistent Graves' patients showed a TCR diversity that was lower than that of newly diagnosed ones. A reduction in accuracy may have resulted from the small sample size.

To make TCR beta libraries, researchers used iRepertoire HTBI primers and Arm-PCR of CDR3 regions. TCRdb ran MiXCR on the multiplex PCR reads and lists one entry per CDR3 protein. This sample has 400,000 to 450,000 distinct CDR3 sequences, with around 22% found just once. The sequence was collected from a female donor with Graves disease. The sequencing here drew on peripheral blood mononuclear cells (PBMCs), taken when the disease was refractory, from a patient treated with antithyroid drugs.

CDR3 protein: CSAAHRIEVEAFF. The CDR3 coding sequence is TGCAGCGCGGCCCACAGGATTGAGGTTGAAGCTTTCTTT. This rearrangement joins TRBV29-1 to TRBJ1-1; D might be TRBD1 (5 bases). The length of the CDR3 is 13 residues. Germline V CDR1 and CDR2: SQVTM, ANQGSEA. Trimming left V 7 bases short and J 7 bases short, with 19 bases between.